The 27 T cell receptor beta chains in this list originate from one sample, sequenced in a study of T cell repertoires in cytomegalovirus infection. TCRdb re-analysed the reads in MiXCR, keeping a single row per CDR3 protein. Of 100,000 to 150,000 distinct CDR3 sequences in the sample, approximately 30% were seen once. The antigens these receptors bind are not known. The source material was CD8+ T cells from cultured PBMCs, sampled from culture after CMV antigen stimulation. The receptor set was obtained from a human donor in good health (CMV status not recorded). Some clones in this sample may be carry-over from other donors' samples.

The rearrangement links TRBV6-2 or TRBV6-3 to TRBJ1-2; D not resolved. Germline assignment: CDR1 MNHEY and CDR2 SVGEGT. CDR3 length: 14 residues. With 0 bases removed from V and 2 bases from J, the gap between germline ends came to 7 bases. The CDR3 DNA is TGTGCCAGCAGTTACTCGACGATCAACTATGGCTACACCTTC. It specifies CASSYSTINYGYTF.

CDR3 sequence: CASSQWTGNSGSGNQPQHF. CDR3 DNA sequence: TGCGCCAGCAGCCAATGGACAGGGAACTCAGGGTCGGGCAATCAGCCCCAGCATTTT. This sequence joins TRBV4-1 and TRBJ1-5; TRBD1 matches at 8 bases. The CDR3 length is 19 residues. The germline V gene encodes CDR1 MGHRA and CDR2 YSYEKL. Trimming at V came to 2 bases and at J to 2 bases, leaving 14 bases not matched to a gene.

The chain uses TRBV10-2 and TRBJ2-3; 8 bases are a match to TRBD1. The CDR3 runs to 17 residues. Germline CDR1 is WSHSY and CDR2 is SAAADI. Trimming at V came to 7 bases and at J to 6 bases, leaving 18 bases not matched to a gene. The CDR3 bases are TGCGCCAGCACGCCGAACGACAGGGGAAAGGAGTGGGATACGCAGTATTTT. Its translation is CASTPNDRGKEWDTQYF.

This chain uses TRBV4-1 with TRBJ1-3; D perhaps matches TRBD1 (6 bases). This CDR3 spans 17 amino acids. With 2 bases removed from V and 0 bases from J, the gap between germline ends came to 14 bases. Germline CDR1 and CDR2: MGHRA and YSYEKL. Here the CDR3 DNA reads TGCGCCAGCAGCCAAAGGGGGGGATTCGCCTCTGGAAACACCATATATTTT. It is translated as CASSQRGGFASGNTIYF.

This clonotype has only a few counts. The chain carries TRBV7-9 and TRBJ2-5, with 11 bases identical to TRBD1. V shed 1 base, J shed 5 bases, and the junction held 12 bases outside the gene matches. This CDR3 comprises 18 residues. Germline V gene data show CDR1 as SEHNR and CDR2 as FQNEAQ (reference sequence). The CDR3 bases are TGTGCCAGCAGCTTAGTGGAGGACAGGGGGCGTCAGGCCGAGACCCAGTACTTC. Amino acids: CASSLVEDRGRQAETQYF.

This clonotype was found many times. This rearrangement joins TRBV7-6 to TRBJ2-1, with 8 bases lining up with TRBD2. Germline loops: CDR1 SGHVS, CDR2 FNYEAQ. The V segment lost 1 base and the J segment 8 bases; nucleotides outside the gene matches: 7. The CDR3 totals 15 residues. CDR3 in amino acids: CASSLGGGPAHEQFF. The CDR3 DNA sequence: TGTGCCAGCAGCTTAGGCGGGGGGCCGGCCCATGAGCAGTTCTTC.

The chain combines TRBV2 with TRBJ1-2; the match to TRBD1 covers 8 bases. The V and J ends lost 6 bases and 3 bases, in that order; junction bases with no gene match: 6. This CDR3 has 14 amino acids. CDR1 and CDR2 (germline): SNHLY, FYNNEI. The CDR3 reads CASSPDRDYYGYTF. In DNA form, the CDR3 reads TGTGCCAGCAGCCCGGACAGGGACTACTATGGCTACACCTTC.

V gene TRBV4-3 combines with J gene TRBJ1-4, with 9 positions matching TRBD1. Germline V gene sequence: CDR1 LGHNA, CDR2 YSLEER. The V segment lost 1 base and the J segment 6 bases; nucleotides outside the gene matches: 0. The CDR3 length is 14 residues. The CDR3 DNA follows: TGCGCCAGCAGCCAAGGGACAGGGGATGAAAAACTGTTTTTT. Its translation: CASSQGTGDEKLFF.

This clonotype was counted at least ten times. CDR3 sequence: CASTRTGTGELFF. In nucleotides, the CDR3 is TGTGCCAGCACTCGGACGGGCACCGGGGAGCTGTTTTTT. V gene TRBV7-6 combines with J gene TRBJ2-2; D is undetermined. Trimming pared 7 bases from V and 4 bases from J, leaving 10 bases between. The CDR3 covers 13 residues. The germline V gene encodes CDR1 SGHVS and CDR2 FNYEAQ.

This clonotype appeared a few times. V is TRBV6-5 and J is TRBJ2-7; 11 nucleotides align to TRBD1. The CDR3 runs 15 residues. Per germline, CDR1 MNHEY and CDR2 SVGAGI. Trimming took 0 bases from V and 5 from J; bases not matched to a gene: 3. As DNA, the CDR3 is TGTGCCAGCAGTTACTCGACGGGACAGGGGGACGAGCAGTACTTC. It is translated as CASSYSTGQGDEQYF.

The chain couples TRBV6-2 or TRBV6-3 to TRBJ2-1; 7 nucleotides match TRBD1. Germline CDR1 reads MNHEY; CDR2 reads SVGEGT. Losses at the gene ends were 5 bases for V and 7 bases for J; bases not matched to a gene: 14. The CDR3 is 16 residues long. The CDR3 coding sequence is TGTGCCAGCAGTACTTGGACAGGTTATATCGAAAATGAGCAGTTCTTC. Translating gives CASSTWTGYIENEQFF.

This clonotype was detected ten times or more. CDR3 sequence reads: CASSPALGTGFSLAKNIQYF. As DNA, the CDR3 is TGTGCCAGCAGTCCTGCCCTTGGGACAGGGTTCTCTCTAGCCAAAAACATTCAGTACTTC. The V call is TRBV28, the J call TRBJ2-4; 9 bases are a match to TRBD1. The ends lost 5 bases at V and 0 bases at J; junction bases unmatched: 17. Germline V CDR1 and CDR2: MDHEN, SYDVKM. CDR3 size: 20 residues.

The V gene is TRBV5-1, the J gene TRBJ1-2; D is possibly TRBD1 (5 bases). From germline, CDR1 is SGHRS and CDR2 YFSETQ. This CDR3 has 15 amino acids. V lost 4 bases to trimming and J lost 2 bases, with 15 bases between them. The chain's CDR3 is CASSPGRGVNYGYTF. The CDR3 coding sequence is TGCGCCAGCAGCCCCGGGCGGGGGGTCAACTATGGCTACACCTTC.

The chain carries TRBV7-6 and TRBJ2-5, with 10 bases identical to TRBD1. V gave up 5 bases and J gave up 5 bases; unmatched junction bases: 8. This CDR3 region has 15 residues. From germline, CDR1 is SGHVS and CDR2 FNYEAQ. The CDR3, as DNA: TGTGCCAGCAGCCCCCGGGACAGGGGAGTGGAGACCCAGTACTTC. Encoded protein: CASSPRDRGVETQYF. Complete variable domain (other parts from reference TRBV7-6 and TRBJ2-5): GAGVSQSPRYKVTKRGQDVALRCDPISGHVSLYWYRQALGQGPEFLTYFNYEAQQDKSGLPNDRFSAERPEGSISTLTIQRTEQRDSAMYRCASSPRDRGVETQYFGPGTRLLVL.

DNA for the CDR3: TGTGCCAGCAGTCCCCAAATCCTGCCTTCAGGATTAAACACCGGGGAGCTGTTTTTT. Its translation: CASSPQILPSGLNTGELFF. V and J are TRBV27 and TRBJ2-2; D is unclear. V lost 5 bases to trimming and J lost 2 bases, with 24 bases between them. CDR1 is MNHEY, CDR2 SMNVEV, per germline (reference sequence). The CDR3 extends over 19 amino acids.

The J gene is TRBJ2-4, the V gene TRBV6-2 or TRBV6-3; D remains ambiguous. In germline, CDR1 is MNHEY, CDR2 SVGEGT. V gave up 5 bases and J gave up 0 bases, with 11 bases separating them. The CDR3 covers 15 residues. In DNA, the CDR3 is TGTGCCAGCAGTCTCGTGTTACTAGCCAAAAACATTCAGTACTTC. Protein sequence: CASSLVLLAKNIQYF.

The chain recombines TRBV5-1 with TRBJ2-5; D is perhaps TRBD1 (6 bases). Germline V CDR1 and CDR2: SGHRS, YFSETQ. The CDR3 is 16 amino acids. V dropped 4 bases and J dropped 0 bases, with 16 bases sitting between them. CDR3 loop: CASSPLFTGHQETQYF. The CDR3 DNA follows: TGCGCCAGCAGCCCCCTTTTTACAGGGCACCAAGAGACCCAGTACTTC. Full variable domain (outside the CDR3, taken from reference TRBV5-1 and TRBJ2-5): KAGVTQTPRYLIKTRGQQVTLSCSPISGHRSVSWYQQTPGQGLQFLFEYFSETQRNKGNFPGRFSGRQFSNSRSEMNVSTLELGDSALYLCASSPLFTGHQETQYFGPGTRLLVL.

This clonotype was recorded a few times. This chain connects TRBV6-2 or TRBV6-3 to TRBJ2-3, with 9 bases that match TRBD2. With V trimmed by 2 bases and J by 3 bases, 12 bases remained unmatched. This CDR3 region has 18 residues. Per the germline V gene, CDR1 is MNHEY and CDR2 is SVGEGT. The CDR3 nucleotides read TGTGCCAGCAGTTACCCTGGGACTAGCCGTCGTCCGACAGATACGCAGTATTTT. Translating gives CASSYPGTSRRPTDTQYF.

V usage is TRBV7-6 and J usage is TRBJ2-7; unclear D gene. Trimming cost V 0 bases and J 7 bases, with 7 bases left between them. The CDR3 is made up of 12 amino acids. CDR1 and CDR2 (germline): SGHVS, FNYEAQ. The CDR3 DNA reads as TGTGCCAGCAGCTTAGCGCATGGGGAGCAGTACTTC. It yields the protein CASSLAHGEQYF. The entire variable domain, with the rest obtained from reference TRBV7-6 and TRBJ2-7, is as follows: GAGVSQSPRYKVTKRGQDVALRCDPISGHVSLYWYRQALGQGPEFLTYFNYEAQQDKSGLPNDRFSAERPEGSISTLTIQRTEQRDSAMYRCASSLAHGEQYFGPGTRLTVT.

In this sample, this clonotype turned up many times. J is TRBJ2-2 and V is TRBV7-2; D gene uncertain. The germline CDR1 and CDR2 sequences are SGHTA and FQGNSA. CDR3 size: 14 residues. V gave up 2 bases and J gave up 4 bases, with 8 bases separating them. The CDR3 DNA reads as TGTGCCAGCAGCTTATACGGCGGCACCGGGGAGCTGTTTTTT. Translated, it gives CASSLYGGTGELFF.

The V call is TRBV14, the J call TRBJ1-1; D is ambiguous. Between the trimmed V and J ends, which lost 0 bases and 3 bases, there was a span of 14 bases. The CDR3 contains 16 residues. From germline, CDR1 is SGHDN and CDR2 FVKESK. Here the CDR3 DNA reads TGTGCCAGCAGCCAAGAGCAGGCCTCTCGGGACACTGAAGCTTTCTTT. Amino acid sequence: CASSQEQASRDTEAFF.

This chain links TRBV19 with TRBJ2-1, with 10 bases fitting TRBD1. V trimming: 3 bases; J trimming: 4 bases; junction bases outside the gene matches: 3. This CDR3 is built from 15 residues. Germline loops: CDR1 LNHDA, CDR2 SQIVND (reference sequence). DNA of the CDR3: TGTGCCAGTAGTATCGGGGGACAGGGGTACAATGAGCAGTTCTTC. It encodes CASSIGGQGYNEQFF.

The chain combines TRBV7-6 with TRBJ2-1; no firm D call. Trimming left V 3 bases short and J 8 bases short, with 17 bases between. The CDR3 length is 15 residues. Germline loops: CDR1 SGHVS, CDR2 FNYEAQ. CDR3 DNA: TGTGCCAGCAGCTTCGGGCGGAGTGGTGACGATGAGCAGTTCTTC. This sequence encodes CASSFGRSGDDEQFF.

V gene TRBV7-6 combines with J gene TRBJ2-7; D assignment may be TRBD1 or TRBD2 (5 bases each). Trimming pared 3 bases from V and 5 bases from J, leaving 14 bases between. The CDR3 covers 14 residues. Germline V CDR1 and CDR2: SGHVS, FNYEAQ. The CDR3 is CASSFSSGTDEQYF. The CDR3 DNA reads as TGTGCCAGCAGCTTCTCCTCCGGGACGGACGAGCAGTACTTC.

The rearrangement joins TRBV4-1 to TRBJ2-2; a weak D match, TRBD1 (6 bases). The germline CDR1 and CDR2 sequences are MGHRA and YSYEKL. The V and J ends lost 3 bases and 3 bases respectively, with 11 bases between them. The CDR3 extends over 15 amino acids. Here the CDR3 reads CASSQGRGDTGELFF. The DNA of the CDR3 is TGCGCCAGCAGCCAGGGCAGGGGCGACACCGGGGAGCTGTTTTTT.

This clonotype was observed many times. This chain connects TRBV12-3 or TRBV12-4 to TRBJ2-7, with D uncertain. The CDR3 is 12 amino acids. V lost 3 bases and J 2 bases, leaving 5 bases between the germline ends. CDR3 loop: CASSFSPYEQYF. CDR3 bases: TGTGCCAGCAGTTTTTCCCCCTACGAGCAGTACTTC.

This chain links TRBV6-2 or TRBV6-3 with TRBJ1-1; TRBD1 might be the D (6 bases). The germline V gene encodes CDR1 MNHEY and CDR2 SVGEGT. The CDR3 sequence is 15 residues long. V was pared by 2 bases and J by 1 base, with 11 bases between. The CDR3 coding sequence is TGTGCCAGCAGTTACACAGGGACCGAGAACACTGAAGCTTTCTTT. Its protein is CASSYTGTENTEAFF.